This T cell receptor beta chain stems from a study of blood T cell repertoires in COVID-19. Study-wide context: Sites in the United States, Italy and Spain provided acute and convalescent COVID-19 samples.

This CDR3 has 13 amino acids. In germline, CDR1 is SGHVS, CDR2 FNYEAQ. Between the trimmed V and J ends, which lost 3 bases and 7 bases, there was a span of 10 bases. Seattle cases were enrolled at active infection and followed longitudinally. TCRdb keeps only in-frame clones here, not all; method: immunoSEQ multiplex PCR. The table lists 150,000 to 180,000 clones, 65% to 90% of them singletons. The sequence derives from a woman aged 55-75 years with COVID-19, enrolled during active disease. The chain uses TRBV7-6 and TRBJ2-1; perhaps TRBD2 as D (6 bases). Material: peripheral blood. DNA of the CDR3: TGTGCCAGCAGCTTGGGACTTTCAAATGAGCAGTTCTTC. This gives the protein CASSLGLSNEQFF.